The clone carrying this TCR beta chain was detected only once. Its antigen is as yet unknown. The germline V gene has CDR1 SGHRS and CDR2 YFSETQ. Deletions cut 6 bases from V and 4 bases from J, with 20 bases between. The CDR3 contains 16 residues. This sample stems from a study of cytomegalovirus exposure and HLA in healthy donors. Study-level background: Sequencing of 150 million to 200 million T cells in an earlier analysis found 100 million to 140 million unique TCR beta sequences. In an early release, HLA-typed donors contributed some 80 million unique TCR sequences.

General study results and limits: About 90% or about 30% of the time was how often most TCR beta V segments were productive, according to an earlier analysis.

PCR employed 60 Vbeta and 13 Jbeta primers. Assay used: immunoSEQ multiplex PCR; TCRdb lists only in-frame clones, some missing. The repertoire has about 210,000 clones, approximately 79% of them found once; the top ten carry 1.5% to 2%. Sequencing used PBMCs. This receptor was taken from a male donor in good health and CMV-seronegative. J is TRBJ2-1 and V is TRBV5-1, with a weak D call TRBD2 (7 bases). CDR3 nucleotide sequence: TGCGCCAGCACAGAGATGGGCGGGGGCCCATACAATGAGCAGTTCTTC. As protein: CASTEMGGGPYNEQFF.